This T cell receptor beta chain stems from a study of vaccination and CD4 T cells after COVID-19. The sample holds a few counts of this clonotype. Its cognate antigen is unknown. The Oncomine TCR Beta short-read assay sequenced DNA from cultured CD4+ T cells. TCRdb fed the PCR reads into MiXCR, producing one record per CDR3 protein. Altogether under 20,000 distinct CDR3 sequences are present, 45% to 60% being singletons, with the ten largest covering 15% to 20%. Treatment meaning: approximately 9-day PBMC culture with coronavirus spike peptide pools or control peptides (ViraFEST assay). ViraFEST expanded antigen-specific T cells with peptide pools, then sequenced TCRs. Positive PCR dates ranged from March to December 2020; these dates predated US Alpha, Beta and Delta variants. This CDR3 contains 15 residues. Germline loops: CDR1 KGHSH, CDR2 LQKENI. J gave up 6 bases and V 5 bases, and 8 bases lay outside the gene matches.

This chain connects TRBV18 to TRBJ2-1; TRBD2 aligns across 9 bases. The sequences come from CD4+ T cells from blood, cultured in vitro, collected before SARS-CoV-2 vaccination. The receptor's source is a human donor who had recovered from COVID-19. CDR3 DNA: TGTGCCAGCTCATTTGGGCTAGCGGGGTCCAATGAGCAGTTCTTC. Amino acid sequence: CASSFGLAGSNEQFF.